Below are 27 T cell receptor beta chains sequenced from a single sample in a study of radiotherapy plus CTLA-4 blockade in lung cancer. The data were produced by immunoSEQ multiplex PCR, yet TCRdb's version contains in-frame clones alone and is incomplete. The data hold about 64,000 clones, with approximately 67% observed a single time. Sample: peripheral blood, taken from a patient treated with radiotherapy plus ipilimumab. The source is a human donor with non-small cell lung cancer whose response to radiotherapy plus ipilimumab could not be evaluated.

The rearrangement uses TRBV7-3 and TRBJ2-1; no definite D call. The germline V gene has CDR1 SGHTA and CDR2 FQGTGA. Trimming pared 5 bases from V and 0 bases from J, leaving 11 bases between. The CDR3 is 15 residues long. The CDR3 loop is CASSISVSSYNEQFF. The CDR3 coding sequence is TGTGCCAGCAGCATCAGCGTAAGCTCCTACAATGAGCAGTTCTTC.

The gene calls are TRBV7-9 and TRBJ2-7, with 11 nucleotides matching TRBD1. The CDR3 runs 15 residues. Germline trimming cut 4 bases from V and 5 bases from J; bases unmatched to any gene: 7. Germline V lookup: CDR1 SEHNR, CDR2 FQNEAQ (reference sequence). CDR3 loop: CASSSRTGGMDEQYF. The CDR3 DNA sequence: TGTGCCAGCAGCTCGCGGACAGGGGGCATGGACGAGCAGTACTTC.

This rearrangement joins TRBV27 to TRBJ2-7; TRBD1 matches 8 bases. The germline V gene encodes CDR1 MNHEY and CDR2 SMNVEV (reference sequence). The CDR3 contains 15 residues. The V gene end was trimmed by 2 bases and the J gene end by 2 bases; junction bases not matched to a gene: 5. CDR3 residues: CASSLMGTGTYEQYF. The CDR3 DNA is TGTGCCAGCAGTTTAATGGGGACAGGTACCTACGAGCAGTACTTC.

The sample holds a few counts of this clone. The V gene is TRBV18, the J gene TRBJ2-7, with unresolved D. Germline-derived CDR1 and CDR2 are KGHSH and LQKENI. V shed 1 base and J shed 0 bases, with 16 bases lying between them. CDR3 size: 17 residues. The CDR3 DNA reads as TGTGCCAGCTCACCACGAACATTAACAGCAATCTCCTACGAGCAGTACTTC. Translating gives CASSPRTLTAISYEQYF.

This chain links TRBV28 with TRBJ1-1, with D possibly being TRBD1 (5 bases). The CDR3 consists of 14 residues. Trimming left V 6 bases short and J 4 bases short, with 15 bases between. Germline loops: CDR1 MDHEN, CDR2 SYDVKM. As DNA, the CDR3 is TGTGCCAGCAGGTCCCCAGGGATGGGCACTGAAGCTTTCTTT. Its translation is CASRSPGMGTEAFF.

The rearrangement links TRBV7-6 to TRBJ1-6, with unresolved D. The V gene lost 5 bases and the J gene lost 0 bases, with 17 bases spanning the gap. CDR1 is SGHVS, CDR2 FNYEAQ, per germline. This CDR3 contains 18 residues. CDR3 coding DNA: TGTGCCAGCAGCCCCGCTGGGAGGACTAGCTCCTATAATTCACCCCTCCACTTT. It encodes CASSPAGRTSSYNSPLHF.

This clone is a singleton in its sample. The CDR3 spells CASSVVGRGGNTDTQYF. The CDR3 bases are TGTGCCAGCAGCGTAGTGGGGCGGGGGGGAAACACAGATACGCAGTATTTT. V usage is TRBV9 and J usage is TRBJ2-3; 9 bases line up with TRBD2. Looked up from germline, CDR1 is SGDLS and CDR2 is YYNGEE. The V segment lost 0 bases and the J segment 2 bases; nucleotides outside the gene matches: 7. The CDR3 spans 17 residues.

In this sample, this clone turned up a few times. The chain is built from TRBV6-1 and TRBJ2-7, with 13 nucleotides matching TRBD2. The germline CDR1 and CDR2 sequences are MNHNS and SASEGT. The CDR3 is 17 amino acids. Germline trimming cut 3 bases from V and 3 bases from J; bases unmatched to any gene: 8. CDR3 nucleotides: TGTGCCAGCAGTGACGGACTAGCGGGAGAGGGCCACTACGAGCAGTACTTC. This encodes CASSDGLAGEGHYEQYF.

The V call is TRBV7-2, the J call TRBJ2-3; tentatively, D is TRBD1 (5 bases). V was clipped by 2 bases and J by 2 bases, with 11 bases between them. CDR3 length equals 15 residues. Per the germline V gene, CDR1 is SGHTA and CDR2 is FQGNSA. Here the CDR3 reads CASSLWGGPTDTQYF. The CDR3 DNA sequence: TGTGCCAGCAGCTTATGGGGCGGACCCACAGATACGCAGTATTTT.

Written as DNA, the CDR3 is TGTGCCAGCAGTTTCCAGCGGGGGGGCGAGTACAATGAGCAGTTCTTC. Residues: CASSFQRGGEYNEQFF. This chain connects TRBV27 to TRBJ2-1, with 10 bases that match TRBD2. The CDR3 length is 16 residues. Germline V gene data show CDR1 as MNHEY and CDR2 as SMNVEV (reference sequence). V lost 3 bases, J lost 4 bases, and 6 bases stayed unmatched.

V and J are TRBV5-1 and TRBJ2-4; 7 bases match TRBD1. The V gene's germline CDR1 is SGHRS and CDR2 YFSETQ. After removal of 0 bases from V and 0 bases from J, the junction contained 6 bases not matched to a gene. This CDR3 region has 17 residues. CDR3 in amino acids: CASSLGTGPPAKNIQYF. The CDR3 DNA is TGCGCCAGCAGCTTGGGGACAGGACCCCCAGCCAAAAACATTCAGTACTTC.

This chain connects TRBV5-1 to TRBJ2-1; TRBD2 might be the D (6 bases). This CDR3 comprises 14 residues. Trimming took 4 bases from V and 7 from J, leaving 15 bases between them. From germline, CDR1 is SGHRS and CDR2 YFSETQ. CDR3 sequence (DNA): TGCGCCAGCAGCATGCCGACTAGATTAAATGAGCAGTTCTTC. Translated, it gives CASSMPTRLNEQFF.

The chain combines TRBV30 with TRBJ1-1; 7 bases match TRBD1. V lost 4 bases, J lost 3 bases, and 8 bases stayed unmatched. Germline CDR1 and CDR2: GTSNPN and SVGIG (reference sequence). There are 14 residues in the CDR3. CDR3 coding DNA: TGTGCCTGGATCCACAGGGGTGGGTACACTGAAGCTTTCTTT. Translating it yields CAWIHRGGYTEAFF.

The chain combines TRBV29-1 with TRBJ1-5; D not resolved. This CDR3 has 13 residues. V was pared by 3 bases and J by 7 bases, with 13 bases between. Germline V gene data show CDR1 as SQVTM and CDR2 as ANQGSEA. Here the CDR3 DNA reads TGCAGCGTTGATCGCAGGAGGGAACAGCCCCAGCATTTT. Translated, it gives CSVDRRREQPQHF.

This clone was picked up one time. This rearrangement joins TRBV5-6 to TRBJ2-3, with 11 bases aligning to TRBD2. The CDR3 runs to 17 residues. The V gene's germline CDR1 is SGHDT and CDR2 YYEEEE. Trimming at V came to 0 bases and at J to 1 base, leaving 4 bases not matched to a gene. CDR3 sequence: CASSLAWGLAGTDTQYF. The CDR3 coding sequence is TGTGCCAGCAGCTTGGCCTGGGGACTAGCGGGCACAGATACGCAGTATTTT.

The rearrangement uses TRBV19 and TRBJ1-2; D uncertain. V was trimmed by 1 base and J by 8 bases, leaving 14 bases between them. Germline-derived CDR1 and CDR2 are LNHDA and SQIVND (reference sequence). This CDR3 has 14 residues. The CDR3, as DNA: TGTGCCAGTAGTATAGTCCTCCAGGATGACGGCTACACCTTC. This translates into CASSIVLQDDGYTF. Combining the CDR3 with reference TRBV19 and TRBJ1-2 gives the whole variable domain DGGITQSPKYLFRKEGQNVTLSCEQNLNHDAMYWYRQDPGQGLRLIYYSQIVNDFQKGDIAEGYSVSREKKESFPLTVTSAQKNPTAFYLCASSIVLQDDGYTFGSGTRLTVV.

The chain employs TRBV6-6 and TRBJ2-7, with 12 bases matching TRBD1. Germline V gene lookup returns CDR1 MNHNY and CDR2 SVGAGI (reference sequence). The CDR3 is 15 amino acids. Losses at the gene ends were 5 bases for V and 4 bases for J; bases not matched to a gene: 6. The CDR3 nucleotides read TGTGCCAGCAGTGACCGGGACAGGGGGCGTTACGAGCAGTACTTC. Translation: CASSDRDRGRYEQYF.

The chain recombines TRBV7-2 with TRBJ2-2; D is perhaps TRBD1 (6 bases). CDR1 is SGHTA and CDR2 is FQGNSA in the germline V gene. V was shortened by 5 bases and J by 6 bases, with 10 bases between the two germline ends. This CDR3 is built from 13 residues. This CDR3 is CASSLQGSGELFF. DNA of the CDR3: TGTGCCAGCAGCCTACAGGGCTCCGGGGAGCTGTTTTTT.

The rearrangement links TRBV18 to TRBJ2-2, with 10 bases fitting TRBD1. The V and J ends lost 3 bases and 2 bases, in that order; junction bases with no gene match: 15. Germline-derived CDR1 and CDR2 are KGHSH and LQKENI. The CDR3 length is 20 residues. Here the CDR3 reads CASSPPKTPTGGYNTGELFF. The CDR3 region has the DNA TGTGCCAGCTCACCCCCTAAAACGCCGACAGGGGGCTACAACACCGGGGAGCTGTTTTTT.

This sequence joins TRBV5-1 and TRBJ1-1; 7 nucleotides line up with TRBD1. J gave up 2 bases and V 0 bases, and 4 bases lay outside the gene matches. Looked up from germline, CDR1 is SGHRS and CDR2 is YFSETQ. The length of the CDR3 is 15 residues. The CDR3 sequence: CASSLERTGNTEAFF. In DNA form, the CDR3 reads TGCGCCAGCAGCTTGGAAAGGACAGGTAACACTGAAGCTTTCTTT.

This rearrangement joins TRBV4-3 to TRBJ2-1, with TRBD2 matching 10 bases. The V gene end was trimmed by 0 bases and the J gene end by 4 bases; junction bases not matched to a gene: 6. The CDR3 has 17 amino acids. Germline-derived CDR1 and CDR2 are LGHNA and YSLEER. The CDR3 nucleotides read TGCGCCAGCAGCCAAGAAAGAGCGGGGGGGTGGTACAATGAGCAGTTCTTC. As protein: CASSQERAGGWYNEQFF.

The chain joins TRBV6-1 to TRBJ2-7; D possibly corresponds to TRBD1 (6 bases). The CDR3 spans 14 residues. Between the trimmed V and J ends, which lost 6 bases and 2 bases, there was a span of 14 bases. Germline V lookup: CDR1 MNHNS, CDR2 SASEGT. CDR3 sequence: CASSPRGGPYEQYF. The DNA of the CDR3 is TGTGCCAGCAGCCCCAGGGGTGGGCCCTACGAGCAGTACTTC.

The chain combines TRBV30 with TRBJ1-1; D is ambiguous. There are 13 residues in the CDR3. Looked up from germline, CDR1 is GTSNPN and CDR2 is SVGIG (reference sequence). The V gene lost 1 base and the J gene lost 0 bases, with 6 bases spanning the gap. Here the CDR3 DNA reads TGTGCCTGGAGTGAAGCGTTGAACACTGAAGCTTTCTTT. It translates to CAWSEALNTEAFF.

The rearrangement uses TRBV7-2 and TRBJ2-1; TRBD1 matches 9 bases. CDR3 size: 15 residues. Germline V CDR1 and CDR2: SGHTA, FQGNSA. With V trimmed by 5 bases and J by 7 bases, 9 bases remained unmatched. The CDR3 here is CASSPRGGQGNEQFF. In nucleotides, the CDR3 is TGTGCCAGCAGCCCCAGGGGGGGACAGGGTAATGAGCAGTTCTTC.

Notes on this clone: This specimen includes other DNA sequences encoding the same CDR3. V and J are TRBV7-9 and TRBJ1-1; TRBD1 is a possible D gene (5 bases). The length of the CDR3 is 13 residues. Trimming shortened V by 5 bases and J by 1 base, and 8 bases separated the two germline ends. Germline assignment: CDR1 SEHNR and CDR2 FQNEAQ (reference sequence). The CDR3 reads CASSAQGNTEAFF. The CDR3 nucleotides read TGTGCCAGCAGCGCCCAGGGGAACACTGAAGCTTTCTTT.

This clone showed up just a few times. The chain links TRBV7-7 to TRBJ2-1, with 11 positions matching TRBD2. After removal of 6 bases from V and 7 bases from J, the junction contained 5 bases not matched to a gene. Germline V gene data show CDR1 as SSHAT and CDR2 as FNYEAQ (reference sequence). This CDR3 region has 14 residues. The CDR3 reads CASSSGGAGNEQFF. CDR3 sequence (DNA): TGTGCCAGCAGTAGCGGGGGGGCAGGAAATGAGCAGTTCTTC. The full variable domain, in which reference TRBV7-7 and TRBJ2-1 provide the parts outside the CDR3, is GAGVSQSPRYKVTKRGQDVTLRCDPISSHATLYWYQQALGQGPEFLTYFNYEAQPDKSGLPSDRFSAERPEGSISTLTIQRTEQRDSAMYRCASSSGGAGNEQFFGPGTRLTVL.

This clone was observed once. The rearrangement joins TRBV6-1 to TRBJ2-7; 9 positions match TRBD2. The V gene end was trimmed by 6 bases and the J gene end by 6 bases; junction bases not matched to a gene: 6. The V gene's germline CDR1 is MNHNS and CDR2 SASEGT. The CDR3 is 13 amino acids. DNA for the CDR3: TGTGCCAGCAGCCGCGGGGGGGCCGTCGAGCAGTACTTC. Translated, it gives CASSRGGAVEQYF.